This TCR beta chain appears in the sequencing data of a study of control samples from healthy donors and cancer patients. CDR1 and CDR2 (germline): LGHDT, YNNKEL (reference sequence). The CDR3 covers 14 residues. V was pared by 5 bases and J by 5 bases, with 13 bases between. Only in-frame clones appear in the TCRdb table, and some are missing; sequencing was by immunoSEQ multiplex PCR. The sample holds tens of thousands of clones, about 95% seen once. The chain combines TRBV3-1 (or the pseudogene TRBV3-2) with TRBJ1-5, with a tentative D call TRBD1 (6 bases). What was sequenced was blood. The TCR comes from a woman younger than 45 in good health. CDR3 coding DNA: TGTGCCAGCAGCTCCGACAGGACGGATCAGCCCCAGCATTTT. The encoded protein is CASSSDRTDQPQHF.